Listed below are T cell receptor beta chains from one sample, sequenced in a study of TIL therapy for anti-PD-1-resistant metastatic lung cancer. Repertoires were generated with immunoSEQ multiplex PCR, while TCRdb's copy carries only in-frame clones and drops some. The sample consists of tens of thousands of clones, 79% of them appearing once. The material sequenced was blood, taken at baseline. The receptors originated from a woman aged 25-85 years with non-small cell lung cancer. The CDR3 runs from the conserved cysteine through the conserved F or W. The D gene is left open where the match is weak. Clone size, where shown, is once, few, many, or a class for clones that have expanded.

v_gene: TRBV2
j_gene: TRBJ2-7
abundance: few
d_gene: TRBD1
CDR3nt: TGTGCCAGCAGGGACAGGGTCTACTCCTACGAGCAGTACTTC
CDR3aa: CASRDRVYSYEQYF

v_gene: TRBV21-1
j_gene: TRBJ2-5
abundance: NA
d_gene: NA
CDR3nt: TGTGCCAGCAGCAAAGAGGAGGGAGTCTCGGAGACCCAGTACTTC
CDR3aa: CASSKEEGVSETQYF

v_gene: TRBV15
j_gene: TRBJ1-1
abundance: many
d_gene: TRBD1
CDR3nt: TGTGCCACCAGCAGATCCCGGACAGGGAACACTGAAGCTTTCTTT
CDR3aa: CATSRSRTGNTEAFF

v_gene: TRBV21-1
j_gene: TRBJ2-7
abundance: few
d_gene: NA
CDR3nt: TGTGCCAGCAGCAATCCGGGACAGAAAACCTACGAGCAGTACTTC
CDR3aa: CASSNPGQKTYEQYF

v_gene: TRBV2
j_gene: TRBJ2-1
abundance: NA
d_gene: NA
CDR3nt: TGTGCCACCGGGGGTGAGGGGTCCTACAATGAGCAGTTCTTC
CDR3aa: CATGGEGSYNEQFF

v_gene: TRBV27
j_gene: TRBJ1-1
abundance: NA
d_gene: TRBD1
CDR3nt: TGTGCCAGCAGTAGCGAGGGATACGGGACAGGGGTTGACACTGAAGCTTTCTTT
CDR3aa: CASSSEGYGTGVDTEAFF

v_gene: TRBV9
j_gene: TRBJ1-1
abundance: NA
d_gene: NA
CDR3nt: TGTGCCAGCAGCGTTTCCGGGACACCGAACACTGAAGCTTTCTTT
CDR3aa: CASSVSGTPNTEAFF

v_gene: TRBV6-6
j_gene: TRBJ2-5
abundance: NA
d_gene: NA
CDR3nt: TGTGCCAGCAGTTACCCCCTCGCAGGCGACCAAGAGACCCAGTACTTC
CDR3aa: CASSYPLAGDQETQYF

v_gene: TRBV10-1
j_gene: TRBJ2-1
abundance: NA
d_gene: NA
CDR3nt: TGCGCCAGCAGTGGATCAGTCGTTTTCAATGAGCAGTTCTTC
CDR3aa: CASSGSVVFNEQFF

v_gene: TRBV2
j_gene: TRBJ1-1
abundance: NA
d_gene: NA
CDR3nt: TGTGCCAGCAGCCCGAGGACTGCTCACACTGAAGCTTTCTTT
CDR3aa: CASSPRTAHTEAFF

v_gene: TRBV28
j_gene: TRBJ1-2
abundance: NA
d_gene: NA
CDR3nt: TGTGCCAGCAGTTTCCAAGGGGCTCAAGGCTACACCTTC
CDR3aa: CASSFQGAQGYTF

v_gene: TRBV6-4
j_gene: TRBJ1-1
abundance: NA
d_gene: NA
CDR3nt: TGTGCCAGCAGTGGAGAGGGTACTGAAGCTTTCTTT
CDR3aa: CASSGEGTEAFF

v_gene: TRBV5-1
j_gene: TRBJ1-1
abundance: few
d_gene: NA
CDR3nt: TGCGCCAGCAGCTTGGAAGGGGACTTGAACACTGAAGCTTTCTTT
CDR3aa: CASSLEGDLNTEAFF

v_gene: TRBV21-1
j_gene: TRBJ2-7
abundance: once
d_gene: NA
CDR3nt: TGTGCCAGCAGCAATGGGACAGGGGGCTTCAACGAGCAGTACTTC
CDR3aa: CASSNGTGGFNEQYF

v_gene: TRBV7-9
j_gene: TRBJ2-3
abundance: NA
d_gene: NA
CDR3nt: TGTGCCAGCAGCTTATCCCGGGGAACAGATACGCAGTATTTT
CDR3aa: CASSLSRGTDTQYF

v_gene: TRBV27
j_gene: TRBJ2-7
abundance: NA
d_gene: TRBD2
CDR3nt: TGTGCCAGCAGGGGCAGTGGGCTAGCGGGGCTATACGAGCAGTACTTC
CDR3aa: CASRGSGLAGLYEQYF

v_gene: TRBV9
j_gene: TRBJ1-4
abundance: NA
d_gene: NA
CDR3nt: TGTGCCAGCAGCGAGGCTCGCACTAATGAAAAACTGTTTTTT
CDR3aa: CASSEARTNEKLFF

v_gene: TRBV7-6
j_gene: TRBJ2-2
abundance: NA
d_gene: NA
CDR3nt: TGTGCCAGCAGCGTTAGTCCGGACAGAAACACCGGGGAGCTGTTTTTT
CDR3aa: CASSVSPDRNTGELFF

v_gene: TRBV6-1
j_gene: TRBJ1-5
abundance: few
d_gene: NA
CDR3nt: TGTGCCAGCAGGTCTACAGGACCTAGCAATCAGCCCCAGCATTTT
CDR3aa: CASRSTGPSNQPQHF

v_gene: TRBV27
j_gene: TRBJ2-4
abundance: NA
d_gene: TRBD1
CDR3nt: TGTGCCAGCAGTGGACAGGCTAACATTCAGTACTTC
CDR3aa: CASSGQANIQYF

v_gene: TRBV5-1
j_gene: TRBJ2-7
abundance: NA
d_gene: TRBD1
CDR3nt: TGCGCCAGCACCGATCACAGGGGTAGCTCCTACGAGCAGTACTTC
CDR3aa: CASTDHRGSSYEQYF

v_gene: TRBV4-3
j_gene: TRBJ1-2
abundance: NA
d_gene: NA
CDR3nt: TGCGCCAGCAGCCAGGAGCTAGTTGGCTATGGCTACACCTTC
CDR3aa: CASSQELVGYGYTF